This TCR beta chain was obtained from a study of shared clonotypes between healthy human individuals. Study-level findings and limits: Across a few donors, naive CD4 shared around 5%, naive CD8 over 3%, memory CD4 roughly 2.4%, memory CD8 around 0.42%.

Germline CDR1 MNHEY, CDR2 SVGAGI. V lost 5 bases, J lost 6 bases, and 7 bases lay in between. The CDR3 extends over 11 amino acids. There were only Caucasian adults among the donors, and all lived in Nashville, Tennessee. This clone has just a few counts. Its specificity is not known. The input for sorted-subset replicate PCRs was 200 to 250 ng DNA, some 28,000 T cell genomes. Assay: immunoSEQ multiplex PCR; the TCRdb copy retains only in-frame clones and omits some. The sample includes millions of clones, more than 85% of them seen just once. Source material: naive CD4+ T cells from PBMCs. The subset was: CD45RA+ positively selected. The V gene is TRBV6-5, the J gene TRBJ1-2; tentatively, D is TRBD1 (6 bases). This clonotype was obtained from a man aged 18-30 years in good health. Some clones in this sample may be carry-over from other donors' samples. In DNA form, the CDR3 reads TGTGCCAGCAGTCAGGGGAATGGCTACACCTTC. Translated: CASSQGNGYTF.